These T cell receptor beta chains were read from a single sample in a study of blood T cell repertoires in COVID-19. TCRdb's table, derived via immunoSEQ multiplex PCR, lists solely in-frame clones and lacks some. The sample contains roughly 62,000 clones, nearly 80% of which appear only once. Input material: peripheral blood. These receptors were collected from a human donor in a cohort sampled during active COVID-19. Both conserved end residues are trimmed from each CDR3. The D gene is left open where the match is weak.

TRBV28,TRBD1,ASSPSLGQGYYGYT
TRBV12-3/TRBV12-4,.,ASSSPGRYGYT
TRBV5-6,.,ASSLGPTDSTDTQY
TRBV6-2/TRBV6-3,.,ASSQGGGTGELF
TRBV10-3,.,AISGPEGGTRSYEQY
TRBV14,TRBD1,ASSPLQGRTEAF
TRBV6-6,TRBD2,ASSLGGLETQY
TRBV10-1,TRBD1,ASDLTGDILLAKNIQY
TRBV21-1,.,APAEGAGGYT
TRBV6-5,TRBD1,ASSTGGYEQY
TRBV7-9,.,ASSLHYTGELF
TRBV6-5,.,ASSPRPGANQPQH
TRBV5-8,TRBD1,ASTGGSTEAF
TRBV9,TRBD2,ASSLTGTSGGVEQF
TRBV10-3,.,AISEGQSNTEAF
TRBV28,.,ASRTGQLNTEAF
TRBV5-1,TRBD1,ASSLDGRGKLNEQF
TRBV4-2,.,ASSHPGGNQPQH
TRBV15,TRBD2,ATSRLASGDTDTQY
TRBV5-4,.,ASGDQGSHEQF
TRBV2,.,ASSPNHSDTQY
TRBV18,.,ASSPEQGGTEAF
TRBV2,.,ASSPTNEKLF
TRBV5-6,.,ASSFWGRQPQH
TRBV2,.,ASSETGLAGGYT
TRBV7-9,TRBD2,ASSLGLGEGETQY